The TCR beta chain described here comes from a study of beta chain features in type 1 diabetes. Findings and caveats of the study: Patients' naive, central memory and regulatory TCRB repertoires appeared more alike than those of healthy donors. A possible short-template PCR bias applies equally to patients and controls. Among type 1 diabetes patients, VDJ junctions had fewer insertions and more deletions.

Reverse transcription of all isolated RNA meant that expressed TCRB transcripts were sequenced. Using immunoSEQ multiplex PCR, the repertoire was profiled, and TCRdb retains in-frame clones only, with some absent. The sample contains 200,000 to 250,000 clones, approximately 11% of which appear only once. Per the germline V gene, CDR1 is LGHNA and CDR2 is YNFKEQ. This CDR3 is 19 amino acids long. Germline trimming cut 1 base from V and 4 bases from J; bases unmatched to any gene: 16. Every sorted population was more than 95% pure. A note on this clone: Its cognate antigen is unknown.

This TCR came from a man younger than 35 in good health. Source material: central memory CD4+ T cells from blood. This chain joins TRBV4-2 and TRBJ2-5, with 9 bases that match TRBD1. The CDR3 DNA follows: TGTGCCAGCAGCCAAGGTGCGACAGGGGGTGTAGTTTTTGGAGAGACCCAGTACTTC. Encoded protein: CASSQGATGGVVFGETQYF.